This T cell receptor beta chain was documented in a study of siplizumab effects on memory and regulatory T cells (dated by TCRdb to about 2019). Turning to the overall study: The study examined how the anti-CD2 antibody siplizumab affects alloreactive T-cell subsets in allogeneic mixed lymphocyte reactions built from human PBMCs.

The protocol used for the library was the immunoSEQ multiplex PCR assay. The deep sequencing platform assayed about 10^5 TCR templates per sample. Genomic DNA extracted from sorted T cells was used for TCRbeta CDR3 sequencing. Per the original workflow: Clonal analysis of TCRbeta CDR3 data was done in the R programming language. Alloreactive CD4+ and CD8+ clones were identified by comparing unstimulated samples to CFSE-low samples taken after the reaction. By matching sequences to the repertoires of sorted unstimulated Treg and non-Treg cells, each alloreactive CD4+ clone was assigned a regulatory or non-regulatory origin. TCRdb carries this immuneACCESS record with in-frame sequences only. Its versions omit some clonotypes, under half of them owing to an unresolved V gene in the studies checked, with the rest unexplained. The DNA was the basis for D and trimming; V, J and clone size are from that table. The sample table shows tens of thousands of clones, and roughly 93% are seen once. The ten largest clones capture 6% to 7% of the sample.

Trimming costs V 10 bases and J 1 base, and their ends lie 5 bases apart. The CDR3 starts with the cysteine, ends with the phenylalanine, and has 10 residues. Of all the DNA, just the CDR3 is kept, 30 bases in frame from base 1. CDR1 and CDR2 were assigned from the germline V gene (reference sequence) as SGHNT and YYREEE. Study-level results and caveats: Of the alloreactive CD4+ clones that could be mapped, the Treg-derived share averaged about 63% with siplizumab compared with roughly 27% in control reactions. Whether proliferating Tregs from siplizumab cultures actually had suppressive function was not functionally confirmed. Compared with memory T cells, unstimulated naive T cells appeared more diverse, and naive cells seemed to make a substantial contribution to the alloresponse. Siplizumab significantly reduced the cumulative frequency of alloreactive sequences traceable to unstimulated CD4+ memory T cells. Because sequences below about 10^-5 frequency were poorly captured, only a minor fraction of alloreactive clones could be mapped to unstimulated subsets. A naive or memory phenotype could not be assigned to roughly 75-96% of proliferating CD4+ or CD8+ clones.

TCRbeta CDR3 sequencing was performed on sorted unstimulated T cells and on proliferating T cells recovered from mixed lymphocyte reactions. Fresh whole blood from fewer than 11 HLA-typed healthy donors was used to isolate PBMCs. Comments on this clone: Which antigen it targets is not known. No clone much larger than this one lies a single base away; base qualities are absent.

The rearranged segments are TRBV5-4 and TRBJ1-1; no D gene is confidently identified. Sequencing input: CD8+ T cells sorted from blood. The clonotype comes from a human donor in good health. The CDR3 corresponds to CAEGNTEAFF. The DNA sequence reads TGTGCCGAGGGGAACACTGAAGCTTTCTTT.